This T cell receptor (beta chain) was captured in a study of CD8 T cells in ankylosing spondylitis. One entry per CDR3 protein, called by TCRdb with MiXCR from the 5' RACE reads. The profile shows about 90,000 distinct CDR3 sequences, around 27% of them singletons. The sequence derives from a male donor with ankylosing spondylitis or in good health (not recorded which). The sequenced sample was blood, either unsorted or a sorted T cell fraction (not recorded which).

The CDR3 nucleotides read TGCGCCAGCAGCTTGGGCGGCAATACTAACTATGGCTACACCTTC. Amino acid sequence: CASSLGGNTNYGYTF. The J gene is TRBJ1-2, the V gene TRBV5-1; the D is unclear. V was pared by 0 bases and J by 0 bases, with 9 bases between. There are 15 residues in the CDR3. In germline, CDR1 is SGHRS, CDR2 YFSETQ.